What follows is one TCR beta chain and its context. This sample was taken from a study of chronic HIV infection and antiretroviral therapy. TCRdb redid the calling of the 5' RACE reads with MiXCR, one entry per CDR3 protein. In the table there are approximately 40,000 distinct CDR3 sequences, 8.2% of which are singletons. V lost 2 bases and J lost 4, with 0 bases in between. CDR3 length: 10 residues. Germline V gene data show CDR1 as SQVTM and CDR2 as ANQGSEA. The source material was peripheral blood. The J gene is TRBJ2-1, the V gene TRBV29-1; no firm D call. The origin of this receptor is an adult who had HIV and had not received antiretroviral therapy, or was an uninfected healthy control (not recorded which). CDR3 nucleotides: TGCAGCGTTGAATACAATGAGCAGTTCTTC. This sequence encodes CSVEYNEQFF.